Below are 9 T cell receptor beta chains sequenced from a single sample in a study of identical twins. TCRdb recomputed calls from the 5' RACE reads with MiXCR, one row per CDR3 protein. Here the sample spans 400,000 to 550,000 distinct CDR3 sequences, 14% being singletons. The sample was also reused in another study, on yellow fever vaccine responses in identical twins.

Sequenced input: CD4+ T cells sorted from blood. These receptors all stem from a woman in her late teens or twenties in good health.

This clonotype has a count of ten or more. For the CDR3, the DNA is TGTGCCAGCAGTCTCCTGGGTCCCCCAGATACGCAGTATTTT. Its protein is CASSLLGPPDTQYF. V and J are TRBV12-3 or TRBV12-4 and TRBJ2-3, with D uncertain. V lost 5 bases, J lost 4 bases, and 13 bases lay in between. This CDR3 contains 14 residues.

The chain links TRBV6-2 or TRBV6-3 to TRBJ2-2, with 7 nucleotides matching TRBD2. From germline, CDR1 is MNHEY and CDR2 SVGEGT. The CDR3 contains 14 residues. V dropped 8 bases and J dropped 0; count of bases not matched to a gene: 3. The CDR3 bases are TGTGCCAGCCGCGCGGGAGCGAACACCGGGGAGCTGTTTTTT. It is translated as CASRAGANTGELFF.

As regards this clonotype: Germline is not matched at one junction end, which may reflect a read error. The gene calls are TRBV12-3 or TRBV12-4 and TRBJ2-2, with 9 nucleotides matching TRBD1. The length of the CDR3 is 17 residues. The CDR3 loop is CASSSGTGNVGVGELFF. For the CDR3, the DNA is TGCGCCAGCAGCAGCGGGACAGGGAATGTGGGGGTCGGGGAGCTGTTTTTT.

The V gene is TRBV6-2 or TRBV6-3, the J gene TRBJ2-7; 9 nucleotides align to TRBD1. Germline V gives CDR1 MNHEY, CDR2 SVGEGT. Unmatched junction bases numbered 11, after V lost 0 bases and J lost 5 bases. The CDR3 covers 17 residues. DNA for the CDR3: TGTGCCAGCAGTTACTCAGTACGCGGACAGGGGACGGACGAGCAGTACTTC. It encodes CASSYSVRGQGTDEQYF.

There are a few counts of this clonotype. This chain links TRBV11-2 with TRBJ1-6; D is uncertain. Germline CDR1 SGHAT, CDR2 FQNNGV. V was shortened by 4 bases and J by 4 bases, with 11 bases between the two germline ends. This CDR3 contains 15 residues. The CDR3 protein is CASSSGIGYNSPLHF. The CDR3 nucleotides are TGTGCCAGCAGCTCCGGGATCGGGTATAATTCACCCCTCCACTTT.

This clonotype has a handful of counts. The DNA of the CDR3 is TGTGCCAGCAGTTCACGATCCCCACAGACAGGGCCCCGTGGGACCCAGTACTTC. Residues: CASSSRSPQTGPRGTQYF. The chain is built from TRBV12-3 or TRBV12-4 and TRBJ2-5; TRBD1 aligns across 7 bases. V lost 4 bases, J lost 7 bases, and 21 bases stayed unmatched. This CDR3 has 18 amino acids.

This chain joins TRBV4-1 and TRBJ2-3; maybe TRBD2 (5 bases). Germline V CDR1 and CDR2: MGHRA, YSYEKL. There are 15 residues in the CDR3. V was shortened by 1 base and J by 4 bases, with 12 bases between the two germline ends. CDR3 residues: CASSQVGSVADTQYF. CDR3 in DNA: TGCGCCAGCAGCCAAGTGGGTAGCGTGGCAGATACGCAGTATTTT.

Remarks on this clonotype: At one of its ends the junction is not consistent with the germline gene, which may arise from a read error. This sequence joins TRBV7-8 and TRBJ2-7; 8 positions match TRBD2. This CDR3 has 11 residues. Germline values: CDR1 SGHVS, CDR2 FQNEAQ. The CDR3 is CASSPGGGHHF. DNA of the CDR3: TGTGCCAGCAGCCCCGGGGGGGGGCACCACTTC.

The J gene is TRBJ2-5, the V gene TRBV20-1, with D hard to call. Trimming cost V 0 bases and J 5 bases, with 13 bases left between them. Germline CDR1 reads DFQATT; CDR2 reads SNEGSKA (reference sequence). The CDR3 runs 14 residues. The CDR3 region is CSARDWADRETQYF. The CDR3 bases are TGCAGTGCTAGAGATTGGGCTGATCGGGAGACCCAGTACTTC.